Listed below are T cell receptor beta chains from one sample, sequenced in a study of cytomegalovirus exposure and HLA in healthy donors. The assay was immunoSEQ multiplex PCR, and TCRdb's table has in-frame clones only and misses some. The sample holds 160,000 or so clones, 84% seen once. Sequencing was carried out using PBMCs. The receptors stem from a man under 40 in good health and CMV-seronegative. Both conserved end residues are part of each CDR3. A D gene is named only where the DNA matches it firmly. Expanded clones get a size class; other rows say once, few or many, or leave the size out.

v_gene	j_gene	abundance	d_gene	CDR3nt	CDR3aa
TRBV28	TRBJ2-1	few	TRBD2	TGTGCCAGCAGTTTAACGACTAGCGGGAGCAATGAGCAGTTCTTC	CASSLTTSGSNEQFF
TRBV29-1	TRBJ1-1	.	.	TGCAGCGTTGGAAGGCAGGTCGGCACTGAAGCTTTCTTT	CSVGRQVGTEAFF
TRBV7-2	TRBJ2-1	once	TRBD2	TGTGCCAGCAGCTTAGATATTGCGGGAGGGCGTACGGTCTTC	CASSLDIAGGRTVF
TRBV7-8	TRBJ2-2	.	.	TGTGCCAGCAGCTTAGGGGCTAGCCGTACCACCGGGGAGCTGTTTTTT	CASSLGASRTTGELFF
TRBV19	TRBJ1-5	.	.	TGTGCCAGTAGATGGAACAGCCCAAATCAGCCCCAGCATTTT	CASRWNSPNQPQHF
TRBV10-3	TRBJ2-7	.	TRBD1	TGTGCCATCAGGCCGGGACAGGGCTACGAGCAGTACTTC	CAIRPGQGYEQYF
TRBV7-6	TRBJ2-7	.	TRBD2	TGTGCCAGCAGCTCCGCGGGGGACGAGCAGTACTTC	CASSSAGDEQYF
TRBV7-6	TRBJ1-2	.	.	TGTGCCAGCAGCTTGGACGGGGGGCTCGGGGGCTACACCTTC	CASSLDGGLGGYTF
TRBV7-9	TRBJ2-1	.	TRBD1	TGTGCCAGCAGCTTGGAGACAGGGGCGGGATCCTACAATGAGCAGTTCTTC	CASSLETGAGSYNEQFF
TRBV4-1	TRBJ2-7	.	.	TGCGCCAGCAGCCGAATCGGACAGATCCACGAGCAGTACTTC	CASSRIGQIHEQYF
TRBV30	TRBJ1-6	.	.	TGTGCCTGGACTTTTGTGCTGGGCAGGTTTTCATCACCCCTCCACTTT	CAWTFVLGRFSSPLHF
TRBV2	TRBJ2-1	.	TRBD1	TGTGCCAGCAGTGTCCAGGGGGCCTACAATGAGCAGTTCTTC	CASSVQGAYNEQFF
TRBV5-6	TRBJ2-7	.	TRBD1	TGTGCCAGCAGCTTGGGACAGGGGGCGCGCGAGCAGTACTTC	CASSLGQGAREQYF
TRBV5-1	TRBJ2-3	.	.	TGCGCCAGCAGCTTGGTCCCGGGAGTGAGCACAGATACGCAGTATTTT	CASSLVPGVSTDTQYF
TRBV7-8	TRBJ2-3	.	TRBD2	TGTGCCAGCAGCTTATTACGGACTAGAAGTGGTACGCAGTATTTT	CASSLLRTRSGTQYF
TRBV19	TRBJ1-2	.	TRBD1	TGTGCCAGTAGTATACCCTTGACAGGGGGCAACTATGGCTACACCTTC	CASSIPLTGGNYGYTF
TRBV7-9	TRBJ2-7	.	.	TGTGCCAGCAGTGTACAGGTGGCCGAGCAGTACTTC	CASSVQVAEQYF
TRBV11-2	TRBJ2-5	.	TRBD1	TGTGCCAGCAGTCCGCCCGGGACAGGGGGCGGAGGGACCCAGTACTTC	CASSPPGTGGGGTQYF
TRBV28	TRBJ2-2	.	TRBD1	TGTGCCAGCAGGCGGACAGGGGGCCGCACCGGGGAGCTGTTTTTT	CASRRTGGRTGELFF
TRBV10-2	TRBJ1-1	once	TRBD1	TGCGCCAGCAGTGAGCTGGGACAGGCTGATTACGACACTGAAGCTTTCTTT	CASSELGQADYDTEAFF
TRBV2	TRBJ2-1	once	.	TGTGCCAGCAGGGGAGACTTAAGTGGCATGAAGCAGTTCTTC	CASRGDLSGMKQFF
TRBV19	TRBJ1-3	once	.	TGTGCCAGTAGTTCCCAGAGGGTCTACTCTGGAAACACCATATATTTT	CASSSQRVYSGNTIYF
TRBV5-1	TRBJ2-5	.	TRBD2	TGCGCCAGCAGCGTGACTAGCGGGGCCAACCAAGAGACCCAGTACTTC	CASSVTSGANQETQYF
TRBV7-2	TRBJ1-1	.	TRBD1	TGTGCCAGCAGCTTAGGGGACAGGGGGAACACTGAAGCTTTCTTT	CASSLGDRGNTEAFF
TRBV6-6	TRBJ2-5	.	TRBD1	TGTGCCAGCAGTTACCTCTTGACAGGGGGCAAAGAGACCCAGTACTTC	CASSYLLTGGKETQYF
TRBV2	TRBJ2-1	.	TRBD2	TGTGCCAGCAGTGAATGGGGACTAGCGGTTTCCATAAGCTCCTACAATGAGCAGTTCTTC	CASSEWGLAVSISSYNEQFF
TRBV5-5	TRBJ2-5	.	TRBD2	TGTGCCAGCGGACCCCGGCTAGCGGGGGAAGAGACCCAGTACTTC	CASGPRLAGEETQYF
TRBV2	TRBJ2-3	.	TRBD1	TGTGCCAGCAGTCCCGACAGGGGCAGCACAGATACGCAGTATTTT	CASSPDRGSTDTQYF
TRBV4-2	TRBJ1-2	.	.	TGTGCCAGCAGCCCCCTTGGGGGGGCGCAGGGCAACTATGGCTACACCTTC	CASSPLGGAQGNYGYTF
TRBV9	TRBJ2-2	.	.	TGTGCCAGCAGCGTAATATCCGGCGGGGAGCTGTTTTTT	CASSVISGGELFF
TRBV18	TRBJ1-3	.	.	TGTGCCAGCTCACCCAAATTGGAGGCTTTAAACACCATATATTTT	CASSPKLEALNTIYF
TRBV5-1	TRBJ1-1	.	.	TGCGCCAGCAGCTCCCCGGGGGAAACGAACACTGAAGCTTTCTTT	CASSSPGETNTEAFF
TRBV18	TRBJ2-6	.	.	TGTGCCAGCTCACCCCCACATTCTTCTGGGGCCAACGTCCTGACTTTC	CASSPPHSSGANVLTF
TRBV7-6	TRBJ2-5	.	.	TGTGCCAGCAGCTCACAAGAGACCCAGTACTTC	CASSSQETQYF
TRBV23-1	TRBJ2-1	.	TRBD1	TGCGCCAGCAGTCCTTGGGGGACAGGGCTATCGGATGAGCAGTTCTTC	CASSPWGTGLSDEQFF
TRBV27	TRBJ1-1	.	TRBD1	TGTGCCAGCAGTCCCCAGCAGGGACAGAGGGGGGTGAGGGGTGAAGCTTTCTTT	CASSPQQGQRGVRGEAFF
TRBV29-1	TRBJ1-2	.	.	TGCAGCGTTGTTACGGTCTATGGCTACACCTTC	CSVVTVYGYTF
TRBV7-2	TRBJ2-1	once	TRBD2	TGTGCCAGCAGCTTAAGGACTAGCTCCTACAATGAGCAGTTCTTC	CASSLRTSSYNEQFF
TRBV27	TRBJ1-2	.	.	TGTGCCAGCAGTTTATTTAGTCTGAACCCCTATGGCTACACCTTC	CASSLFSLNPYGYTF
TRBV28	TRBJ1-1	few	.	TGTGCCAGCAGTTCCTCCAGTGAAGCTTTCTTT	CASSSSSEAFF
TRBV28	TRBJ1-3	.	.	TGTGCCAGCTGCGCCCAGACAGGAGGAAACACCATATATTTT	CASCAQTGGNTIYF
TRBV5-1	TRBJ1-3	.	TRBD1	TGCGCCAGCAGCCGGACGGGACAGGGGGCTAATGCTGGAAACACCATATATTTT	CASSRTGQGANAGNTIYF
TRBV5-1	TRBJ2-6	.	TRBD1	TGCGCCAGCAGCGGCTCACCGGGACAGGGTAAAAGCTCTGGGGCCAACGTCCTGACTTTC	CASSGSPGQGKSSGANVLTF
TRBV6-5	TRBJ2-5	.	TRBD1	TGTGCCAGCAGGTACAGGGGGCCTGGCGAGACCCAGTACTTC	CASRYRGPGETQYF
TRBV9	TRBJ2-7	.	TRBD2	TGTGCCAGCAGCGTCGGGGGGTCCTACGAGCAGTACTTC	CASSVGGSYEQYF
TRBV7-2	TRBJ2-5	few	.	TGTGCCAGCAGCTCTACGTCATCGAGTAGAGAGACCCAGTACTTC	CASSSTSSSRETQYF
TRBV19	TRBJ2-3	.	TRBD1	TGTGCCAGTAGTATCGGGACAGCTAGGTGGACAGATACGCAGTATTTT	CASSIGTARWTDTQYF
TRBV19	TRBJ1-5	.	.	TGTGCCAGTAGTAGGGAGCTTAGCAATCAGCCCCAGCATTTT	CASSRELSNQPQHF
TRBV12-5	TRBJ2-5	.	TRBD2	TGTGCTAGTGGTTTGGGAGCGGGAGTGTGGGAGACCCAGTACTTC	CASGLGAGVWETQYF
TRBV2	TRBJ2-5	.	TRBD2	TGTGCCAGCAGGACTAGCGGGGGGGGAGAGACCCAGTACTTC	CASRTSGGGETQYF
TRBV7-6	TRBJ2-5	.	.	TGTGCCAGCAGCTTGTCCCCGACATACGGACAAGAGACCCAGTACTTC	CASSLSPTYGQETQYF
TRBV21-1	TRBJ1-5	few	.	TGTGCCAGCAGCAAAGGGCGGGATAGCAATCAGCCCCAGCATTTT	CASSKGRDSNQPQHF
TRBV7-6	TRBJ2-1	few	TRBD1	TGTGCCAGCAGCCAGACAGGGGTGGTCGGCAATGAGCAGTTCTTC	CASSQTGVVGNEQFF